The sequence of this T cell receptor (beta chain) was determined in a study of blood T cell repertoires in COVID-19. Across the whole study: From T cells, B-cell-depleted T cells, or PBMCs came the material, which was cDNA or gDNA.

From germline, CDR1 is KGHSH and CDR2 LQKENI. Losses at the gene ends were 6 bases for V and 2 bases for J; bases not matched to a gene: 5. The CDR3 sequence is 16 residues long. Enrollment of patients from Seattle took place during active infection, with longitudinal follow-up. Original methodology: Nucleated cell number was recorded as an estimate derived from reference gene primer amplification. Measured with immunoSEQ multiplex PCR; TCRdb has only the in-frame clones, and not every one. That table furnishes V, J and clone size, whereas the DNA furnished D and trimming. Here the sample spans roughly 180,000 clones, roughly 84% being singletons.

This receptor was identified in a man at least 80 years old with COVID-19, enrolled during active disease. Sequenced: peripheral blood. The V and J genes are TRBV18 and TRBJ1-3, with TRBD1 identical over 12 bases. The CDR3 sequence is CASSQGQGATGNTIYF. Written as DNA, the CDR3 is TGTGCCAGCTCGCAGGGACAGGGGGCTACTGGAAACACCATATATTTT. The complete variable domain, with remaining parts taken from reference TRBV18 and TRBJ1-3, reads NAGVMQNPRHLVRRRGQEARLRCSPMKGHSHVYWYRQLPEEGLKFMVYLQKENIIDESGMPKERFSAEFPKEGPSILRIQQVVRGDSAAYFCASSQGQGATGNTIYFGEGSWLTVV.